This T cell receptor beta chain is drawn from a study of metastatic and nonmetastatic thyroid tumors. Turning to the study itself: For malignant and benign thyroid patients, tumor or nodule tissue and blood were the sources whose repertoires were compared.

Germline CDR1 and CDR2: SGDLS and YYNGEE. V was clipped by 4 bases and J by 4 bases; unmatched bases: 5. The CDR3 spans 14 residues. TCRdb ran MiXCR on the PCR reads. The sample has around 19,000 clones; about a third are singletons. No treatment had been given to any patient before thyroid surgery. Sequencing was performed on tumor tissue. The receptor comes from a female donor with papillary thyroid cancer or a benign thyroid nodule (not recorded which). Some clones in this sample may be carry-over from other donors' samples. The chain is built from TRBV9 and TRBJ2-5, with 9 bases fitting TRBD1. CDR3 region: CASSTRTGVETQYF. The CDR3 nucleotides are TGTGCCAGCAGCACCCGGACAGGGGTAGAGACCCAGTACTTC.